This is a list of T cell receptor beta chains from one sample in a study of T-cell reconstitution after alpha-beta-depleted transplantation in children. MiXCR, run by TCRdb on the PCR reads, gives a single entry per CDR3 protein. The profile shows over 200,000 distinct CDR3 sequences, approximately 10% of them singletons. The sample in question was PBMCs, obtained before TCRalphabeta/CD19-depleted stem cell transplant. Receptors were obtained from a child less than two years old with acute myeloid leukemia, due to receive a stem cell transplant. CDR3s include the opening cysteine and the closing phenylalanine or tryptophan. D genes are given only for firm matches.

>TRBV12-3/TRBV12-4|TRBD1
CASSTHRGQDTQYF
>TRBV5-1|.
CASGRDTGLIYGYTF
>TRBV7-3|TRBD2
CASSHPTSGREQFF
>TRBV27|.
CASSFGGLTEAFF
>TRBV5-1|.
CASSLGTVNTGELFF
>TRBV5-1|.
CASSLTFGDGYTF
>TRBV10-2|TRBD1
CASRWDRSTEAFF
>TRBV5-5|.
CASSLTATSYEQYF
>TRBV5-4|.
CASSLSVEQYF
>TRBV5-1|.
CASSTSAVLEDTQYF
>TRBV19|.
CASTSARQTNYGYTF
>TRBV20-1|TRBD1
CSAPTGRSSYEQYF
>TRBV7-9|.
CASRQQGSYGYTF